Detailed here is one T cell receptor beta chain. Antigen: not known. The sample's time point: patch test 1, 2 weeks after DPC sensitization. Treatment noted: therapeutic diphenylcyclopropenone sensitization with weekly scalp DPC. Venepuncture was done earlier than the placement of each patch test. This specimen comes from a study of human T cells and chemical hapten exposure. Study-level results: The formation of large CDR3 similarity clusters by expanded TCRs significantly exceeded that of controls.

From the RACE reads, TCRdb called clonotypes with MiXCR, one entry per CDR3 protein. There are roughly 120,000 distinct CDR3 sequences in the sample; around 10% occur only once, and 1.3% to 1.5% lies in the top ten. CDR1 is SGHRS, CDR2 YFSETQ, per germline. The CDR3 extends over 15 amino acids. The V segment lost 1 base and the J segment 7 bases; nucleotides outside the gene matches: 4. The sequences come from whole blood, collected in connection with sensitization to the hapten diphenylcyclopropenone (DPC). The TCR originated in a woman between 50 and 59 years old with alopecia areata. Some clones in this sample may be carry-over from other donors' samples. V usage is TRBV5-1 and J usage is TRBJ2-1; TRBD2 matches at 11 bases. CDR3 loop: CASSLLAGGSNEQFF. The CDR3 DNA reads TGCGCCAGCAGCTTGCTAGCGGGGGGCTCTAATGAGCAGTTCTTC.